The T cell receptor (beta chain) described here comes from a study of shared T cell receptors in the human thymus. Germline trimming cut 2 bases from V and 2 bases from J; bases unmatched to any gene: 6. The germline gives CDR1 MNHNS, CDR2 SASEGT. The CDR3 has 16 amino acids. Some clones are missing from TCRdb's copy, which holds only in-frame ones; the method was immunoSEQ multiplex PCR. The table shows hundreds of thousands of clones, with about 84% occurring only once. This clone was seen once. Separately, the same data were catalogued under a study of human thymus T cells.

The sample taken for sequencing was thymocytes. The chain recombines TRBV6-1 with TRBJ2-7; 10 nucleotides match TRBD1. This TCR came from a boy in the first two years of life with a congenital heart defect. CDR3 coding DNA: TGTGCCAGCAGTGAAAGGCCCGGGACAGGGGCCTACGAGCAGTACTTC. Its protein product is CASSERPGTGAYEQYF.